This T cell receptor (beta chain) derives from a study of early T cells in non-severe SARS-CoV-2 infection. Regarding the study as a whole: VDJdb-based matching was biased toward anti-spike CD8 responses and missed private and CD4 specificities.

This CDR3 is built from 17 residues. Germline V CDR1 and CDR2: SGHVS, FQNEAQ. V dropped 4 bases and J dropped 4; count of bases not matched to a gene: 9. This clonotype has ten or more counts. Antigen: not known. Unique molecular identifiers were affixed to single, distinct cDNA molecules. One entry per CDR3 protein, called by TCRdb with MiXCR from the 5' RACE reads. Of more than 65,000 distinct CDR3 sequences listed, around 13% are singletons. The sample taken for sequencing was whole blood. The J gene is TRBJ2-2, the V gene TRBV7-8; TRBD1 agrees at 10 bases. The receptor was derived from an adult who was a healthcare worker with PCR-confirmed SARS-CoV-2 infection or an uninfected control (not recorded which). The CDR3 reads CASSSSRQGAGTGELFF. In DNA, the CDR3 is TGTGCCAGCAGCTCCTCTCGACAGGGGGCTGGCACCGGGGAGCTGTTTTTT.